This T cell receptor (beta chain) stems from a study of OX40 agonist ivuxolimab in advanced cancers. Study background: Dose-escalation patients were diagnosed with hepatocellular carcinoma, melanoma, renal cell cancer or head and neck cancer. Participants could have had prior anti-PD-1, anti-PD-L1 or anti-CTLA-4 therapy, and around 43% had some. Study observations and caveats: At 0.1 to 3.0 mg/kg, clonal expansion of CD4+ and CD8+ blood T cells had occurred by week 6. Expanded clones tended on average to be more numerous among CD8+ T cells than CD4+.

Profiling relied on immunoSEQ multiplex PCR, and the TCRdb table lists in-frame clones only, not all of them. The repertoire holds roughly 100,000 clones, with 75% to 95% as singletons. Notes on this clone: Its antigen is currently unknown.

Germline loops: CDR1 SEHNR, CDR2 FQNEAQ (reference sequence). V was cut by 1 base and J by 4 bases, with 11 bases left in between. The CDR3 spans 14 residues. The starting material was CD4+ or CD8+ T cells sorted from blood, obtained in a trial of the OX40 agonist ivuxolimab. This chain links TRBV7-9 with TRBJ2-7; possible D gene TRBD1, 6 bases. The TCR sequence derives from an adult with an advanced solid tumor such as melanoma, head and neck, liver or kidney cancer. The CDR3 spells CASSLEGTHYEQYF. The DNA of the CDR3 is TGTGCCAGCAGCTTAGAAGGGACACATTACGAGCAGTACTTC.